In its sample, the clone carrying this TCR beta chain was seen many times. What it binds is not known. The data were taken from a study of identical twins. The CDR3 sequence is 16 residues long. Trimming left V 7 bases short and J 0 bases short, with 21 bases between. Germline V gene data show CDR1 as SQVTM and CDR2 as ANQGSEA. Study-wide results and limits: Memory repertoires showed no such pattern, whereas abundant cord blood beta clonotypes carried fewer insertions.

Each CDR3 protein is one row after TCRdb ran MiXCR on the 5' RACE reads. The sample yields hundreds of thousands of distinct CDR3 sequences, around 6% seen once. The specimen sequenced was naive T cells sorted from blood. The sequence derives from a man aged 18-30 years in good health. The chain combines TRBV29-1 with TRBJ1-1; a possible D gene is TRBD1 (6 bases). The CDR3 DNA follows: TGCAGCGCATCCCTGGGGGCAGGTCTCATGAACACTGAAGCTTTCTTT. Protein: CSASLGAGLMNTEAFF.